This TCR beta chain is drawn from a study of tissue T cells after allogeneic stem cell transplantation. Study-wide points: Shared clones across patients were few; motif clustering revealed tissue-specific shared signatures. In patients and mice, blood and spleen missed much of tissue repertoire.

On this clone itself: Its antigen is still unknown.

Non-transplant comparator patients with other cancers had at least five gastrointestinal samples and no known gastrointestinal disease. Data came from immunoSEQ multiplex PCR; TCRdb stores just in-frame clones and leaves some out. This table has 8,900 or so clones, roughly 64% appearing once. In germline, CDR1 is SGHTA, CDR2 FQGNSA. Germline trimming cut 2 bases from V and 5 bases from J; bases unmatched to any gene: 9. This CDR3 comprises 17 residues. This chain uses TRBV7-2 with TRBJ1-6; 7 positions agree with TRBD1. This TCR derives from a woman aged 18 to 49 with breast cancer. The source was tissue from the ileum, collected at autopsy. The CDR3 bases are TGTGCCAGCAGCTTACAGACAGGGAGAGGAGATAATTCACCCCTCCACTTT. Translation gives CASSLQTGRGDNSPLHF.